These 15 T cell receptor beta chains originate from one sample sequenced in a study of T cells in localized non-small cell lung cancer. Profiled with immunoSEQ multiplex PCR; TCRdb holds only in-frame clones, not every one. The sample lists tens of thousands of clones, 80% to 85% occurring once. This specimen was peripheral blood, taken before any cancer treatment. These TCRs come from a woman aged 40 to 75 with stage I lung adenocarcinoma.

The genes are TRBV6-6 and TRBJ1-5; D not certain. There are 12 residues in the CDR3. Germline V gene data show CDR1 as MNHNY and CDR2 as SVGAGI (reference sequence). Deletions cut 5 bases from V and 4 bases from J, with 6 bases between. The CDR3 bases are TGTGCCAGCAGTAACCTAAATCAGCCCCAGCATTTT. Its protein product is CASSNLNQPQHF.

The chain joins TRBV5-6 to TRBJ2-3, with D perhaps assigned TRBD1 or TRBD2 (5 bases each). Trimming took off 2 bases at V and 4 bases at J, with 20 bases between the two ends. Germline V gene lookup returns CDR1 SGHDT and CDR2 YYEEEE. The CDR3 is made up of 17 amino acids. In DNA form, the CDR3 reads TGTGCCAGCAGCTTAGTATTGGGGACCCACAAGGCAGATACGCAGTATTTT. Translating gives CASSLVLGTHKADTQYF.

This clone was counted a single time. This rearrangement joins TRBV19 to TRBJ2-5; 14 nucleotides match TRBD2. Germline V gene data show CDR1 as LNHDA and CDR2 as SQIVND (reference sequence). The V segment lost 3 bases and the J segment 2 bases; nucleotides outside the gene matches: 8. The CDR3 consists of 18 residues. The CDR3 coding sequence is TGTGCCAGTAGTATCCGACTAGCGGGGGGGCCCGGGCAAGAGACCCAGTACTTC. It yields the protein CASSIRLAGGPGQETQYF.

The V and J genes are TRBV7-2 and TRBJ1-3, with D possibly being TRBD1 (5 bases). The V gene lost 0 bases and the J gene lost 2 bases, with 11 bases spanning the gap. The CDR3 covers 16 residues. CDR1 SGHTA and CDR2 FQGNSA come from the germline V gene. CDR3 sequence (DNA): TGTGCCAGCAGCTTAGCAGGGGCCGCCACTGGAAACACCATATATTTT. It encodes CASSLAGAATGNTIYF.

The chain recombines TRBV5-1 with TRBJ1-2; perhaps TRBD1 as D (5 bases). Trimming shortened V by 4 bases and J by 2 bases, and 9 bases separated the two germline ends. Germline V gives CDR1 SGHRS, CDR2 YFSETQ. This CDR3 contains 13 residues. The CDR3 bases are TGCGCCAGCAGCCACGAGGGGAACTATGGCTACACCTTC. Translating it yields CASSHEGNYGYTF.

V gene TRBV5-1 combines with J gene TRBJ1-6; 7 nucleotides line up with TRBD1. J was trimmed by 7 bases and V by 4 bases; bases with no gene match: 11. Germline loops: CDR1 SGHRS, CDR2 YFSETQ. The CDR3 spans 16 residues. The CDR3: CASSRGQDPRNSPLHF. The CDR3 nucleotides read TGCGCCAGCAGCCGAGGACAGGACCCTCGAAATTCACCCCTCCACTTT.

The chain couples TRBV30 to TRBJ1-2; no clear D. Germline values: CDR1 GTSNPN, CDR2 SVGIG (reference sequence). V lost 1 base and J lost 1, with 19 bases in between. This CDR3 region has 17 residues. The CDR3: CAWSATIGREFNYGYTF. CDR3 in DNA: TGTGCCTGGAGTGCAACTATAGGACGGGAGTTTAACTATGGCTACACCTTC.

The CDR3 here is CASLDAGGVNTEAFF. CDR3 in DNA: TGCGCCAGCCTTGACGCGGGAGGTGTGAACACTGAAGCTTTCTTT. The chain joins TRBV10-2 to TRBJ1-1, with D unclear. CDR3 size: 15 residues. Germline CDR1 reads WSHSY; CDR2 reads SAAADI. V dropped 8 bases and J dropped 0 bases, with 16 bases sitting between them.

This chain connects TRBV19 to TRBJ1-5; weak D call: TRBD1 (5 bases). V shed 6 bases and J shed 5 bases, with 11 bases lying between them. Germline CDR1 is LNHDA and CDR2 is SQIVND (reference sequence). The length of the CDR3 is 13 residues. Written as DNA, the CDR3 is TGTGCCAGTAGCCCAGACAGCGATCAGCCCCAGCATTTT. Translation gives CASSPDSDQPQHF.

The chain joins TRBV7-9 to TRBJ2-1, with 7 bases matching TRBD1. V gave up 6 bases and J gave up 0 bases; unmatched junction bases: 5. CDR1 and CDR2 (germline): SEHNR, FQNEAQ (reference sequence). CDR3 length equals 15 residues. The CDR3 loop reads CASSATGSSYNEQFF. CDR3 bases: TGTGCCAGCAGTGCGACAGGGAGCTCCTACAATGAGCAGTTCTTC.

The chain uses TRBV19 and TRBJ1-1; TRBD1 aligns across 8 bases. Germline lookup yields CDR1 LNHDA and CDR2 SQIVND (reference sequence). The CDR3 consists of 13 residues. J lost 1 base, V lost 5 bases, and 0 bases had no gene match. CDR3 loop: CASSDRGNTEAFF. The DNA of the CDR3 is TGTGCCAGTAGTGACAGGGGGAACACTGAAGCTTTCTTT. The complete variable domain, with remaining parts taken from reference TRBV19 and TRBJ1-1, reads DGGITQSPKYLFRKEGQNVTLSCEQNLNHDAMYWYRQDPGQGLRLIYYSQIVNDFQKGDIAEGYSVSREKKESFPLTVTSAQKNPTAFYLCASSDRGNTEAFFGQGTRLTVV.

CDR3 region: CASSIDPLGSTIRNIQYF. The DNA for the CDR3 is TGTGCCAGTAGTATAGATCCCCTTGGTTCGACAATAAGAAACATTCAGTACTTC. This sequence joins TRBV19 and TRBJ2-4, with D hard to call. Germline V lookup: CDR1 LNHDA, CDR2 SQIVND (reference sequence). The CDR3 is made up of 18 amino acids. The ends were cut back, 0 bases at V and 6 bases at J, with 21 bases in the middle.

The gene calls are TRBV4-1 and TRBJ2-1; 7 bases map to TRBD2. The trim removed 0 bases at V and 8 bases at J, leaving 4 bases unmatched. Germline V gene data show CDR1 as MGHRA and CDR2 as YSYEKL. This CDR3 has 14 amino acids. The CDR3 DNA follows: TGCGCCAGCAGCCAAGATCTCCGGGGGGATGAGCAGTTCTTC. It codes for CASSQDLRGDEQFF.

The rearrangement links TRBV4-3 to TRBJ2-7, with a weak D call TRBD2 (5 bases). Germline V CDR1 and CDR2: LGHNA, YSLEER. The V gene lost 1 base and the J gene lost 4 bases, with 8 bases spanning the gap. This CDR3 spans 13 amino acids. The CDR3 DNA sequence: TGCGCCAGCAGCCAAGGATCGGGATACGAGCAGTACTTC. Its protein is CASSQGSGYEQYF.

This sequence joins TRBV7-3 and TRBJ1-1; D is undetermined. CDR3 size: 14 residues. The germline V gene has CDR1 SGHTA and CDR2 FQGTGA. Trimming cost V 5 bases and J 1 base, with 11 bases left between them. CDR3 loop: CASSPGGPNTEAFF. For the CDR3, the DNA is TGTGCCAGCAGCCCGGGAGGGCCGAACACTGAAGCTTTCTTT.